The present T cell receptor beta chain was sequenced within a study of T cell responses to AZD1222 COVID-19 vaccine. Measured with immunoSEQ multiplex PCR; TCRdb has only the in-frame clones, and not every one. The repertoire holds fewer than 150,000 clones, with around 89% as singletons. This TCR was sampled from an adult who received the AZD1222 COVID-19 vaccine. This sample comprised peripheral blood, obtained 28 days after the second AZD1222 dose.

The CDR3 protein is CAWSVLFDQPQHF. CDR3 DNA sequence: TGTGCCTGGAGTGTACTCTTCGATCAGCCCCAGCATTTT. The chain recombines TRBV30 with TRBJ1-5; no clear D gene. From germline, CDR1 is GTSNPN and CDR2 SVGIG (reference sequence). Trimming cost V 0 bases and J 5 bases, with 8 bases left between them. CDR3 length equals 13 residues.